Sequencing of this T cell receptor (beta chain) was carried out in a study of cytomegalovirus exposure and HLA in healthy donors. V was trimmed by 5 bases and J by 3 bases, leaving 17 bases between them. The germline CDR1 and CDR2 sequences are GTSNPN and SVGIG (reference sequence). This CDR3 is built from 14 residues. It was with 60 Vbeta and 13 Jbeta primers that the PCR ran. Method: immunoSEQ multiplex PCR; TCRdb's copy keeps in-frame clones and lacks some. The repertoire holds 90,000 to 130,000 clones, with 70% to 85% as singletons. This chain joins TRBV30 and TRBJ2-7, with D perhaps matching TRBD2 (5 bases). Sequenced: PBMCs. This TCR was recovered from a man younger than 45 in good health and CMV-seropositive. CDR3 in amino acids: CAWGRTPGNYEQYF. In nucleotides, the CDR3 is TGTGCCTGGGGGAGAACCCCGGGGAACTACGAGCAGTACTTC.